These 18 T cell receptor beta chains originate from one sample sequenced in a study of human T cells and chemical hapten exposure. The sample's time point: patch test 1, 2 weeks after DPC sensitization. Treatment here: therapeutic diphenylcyclopropenone sensitization with weekly scalp DPC. One entry per CDR3 protein results from TCRdb running MiXCR on the RACE reads. The sample includes 300,000 to 450,000 distinct CDR3 sequences, around 5% of them seen just once. Sequences were derived from whole blood, sampled in connection with sensitization to the hapten diphenylcyclopropenone (DPC). Receptors originate from a woman in her forties or fifties with alopecia areata. Some clones in this sample may be carry-over from other donors' samples.

This clonotype was detected many times. The V call is TRBV12-3 or TRBV12-4, the J call TRBJ2-7; 7 positions match TRBD1. The V and J ends lost 3 bases and 3 bases, in that order; junction bases with no gene match: 5. This CDR3 comprises 14 residues. CDR3 protein: CASSLTGQFYEQYF. Here the CDR3 DNA reads TGTGCCAGCAGTTTGACAGGGCAGTTCTACGAGCAGTACTTC.

This clonotype was seen only a few times. This chain connects TRBV29-1 to TRBJ2-4; possibly TRBD1 for D (6 bases). Per germline, CDR1 SQVTM and CDR2 ANQGSEA. The CDR3 loop spans 14 amino acids. Between the trimmed V and J ends, which lost 6 bases and 0 bases, there was a span of 12 bases. The CDR3 region has the DNA TGCAGCGTCGTGACAGGCCTAGCCAAAAACATTCAGTACTTC. Its protein product is CSVVTGLAKNIQYF.

This clonotype appeared many times. This chain connects TRBV9 to TRBJ2-3; TRBD1 or TRBD2 may be the D gene (6 bases each). V was cut by 6 bases and J by 1 base, with 18 bases left in between. Germline V CDR1 and CDR2: SGDLS, YYNGEE. This CDR3 spans 16 amino acids. The CDR3 DNA is TGTGCCAGCAACCCCCCGGGGGCCCTGGGCACAGATACGCAGTATTTT. This encodes CASNPPGALGTDTQYF.

The chain recombines TRBV18 with TRBJ1-5; a weak D match, TRBD1 (6 bases). This CDR3 has 13 residues. V was trimmed by 8 bases and J by 4 bases, leaving 12 bases between them. Germline loops: CDR1 KGHSH, CDR2 LQKENI. The CDR3 bases are TGTGCCAGCCTCACAGGGCTAAATCAGCCCCAGCATTTT. It specifies CASLTGLNQPQHF.

This clonotype has at least ten counts. This rearrangement joins TRBV7-9 to TRBJ1-1; 7 bases line up with TRBD1. In germline, CDR1 is SEHNR, CDR2 FQNEAQ (reference sequence). The V and J ends lost 1 base and 7 bases, in that order; junction bases with no gene match: 9. The CDR3 covers 15 residues. DNA for the CDR3: TGTGCCAGCAGCTTAGGGTCTATGACAGGGCGTGAAGCTTTCTTT. This sequence encodes CASSLGSMTGREAFF.

This clonotype showed up many times. The rearrangement uses TRBV7-2 and TRBJ2-3; 10 bases match TRBD2. Looked up from germline, CDR1 is SGHTA and CDR2 is FQGNSA. With 5 bases clipped from V and 2 bases from J, the junction kept 7 bases outside the gene matches. The CDR3 has 16 residues. The CDR3 nucleotides are TGTGCCAGCAGCCCCTGGACTAGCGGCTACACAGATACGCAGTATTTT. It translates to CASSPWTSGYTDTQYF.

This clonotype occurred a few times. The chain uses TRBV27 and TRBJ1-1; tentative D call: TRBD1 (5 bases). The CDR3 sequence is 14 residues long. Trimming took off 3 bases at V and 13 bases at J, with 21 bases between the two ends. Germline V gene sequence: CDR1 MNHEY, CDR2 SMNVEV (reference sequence). This CDR3 is CASSFWVVGAAVFF. The CDR3 DNA is TGTGCCAGCAGTTTCTGGGTAGTAGGGGCTGCTGTTTTCTTT.

This clonotype was counted a few times. The V and J genes are TRBV30 and TRBJ1-5, with D perhaps TRBD1 (5 bases). Per germline, CDR1 GTSNPN and CDR2 SVGIG (reference sequence). The CDR3 length is 13 residues. The V and J ends lost 0 bases and 5 bases respectively, with 8 bases between them. The CDR3 is CAWSVGEYQPQHF. The CDR3 bases are TGTGCCTGGAGTGTAGGGGAATATCAGCCCCAGCATTTT.

This clonotype was seen repeatedly, ten times or more. V is TRBV29-1 and J is TRBJ1-2; D uncertain. The germline V gene has CDR1 SQVTM and CDR2 ANQGSEA. The germline V and J ends were trimmed by 2 bases and 5 bases, with 6 bases remaining between them. CDR3 length: 11 residues. DNA of the CDR3: TGCAGCGTTGAACTCCCGTATGGCTACACCTTC. This sequence encodes CSVELPYGYTF.

The genes are TRBV2 and TRBJ1-1; TRBD1 matches at 7 bases. The CDR3 sequence is 15 residues long. Germline trimming cut 1 base from V and 5 bases from J; bases unmatched to any gene: 7. CDR1 and CDR2 (germline): SNHLY, FYNNEI. The CDR3 loop reads CASSEVQGGGTEAFF. The CDR3, as DNA: TGTGCCAGCAGTGAAGTTCAGGGGGGAGGTACTGAAGCTTTCTTT. Drawing the rest from reference TRBV2 and TRBJ1-1, the complete variable domain is EPEVTQTPSHQVTQMGQEVILRCVPISNHLYFYWYRQILGQKVEFLVSFYNNEISEKSEIFDDQFSVERPDGSNFTLKIRSTKLEDSAMYFCASSEVQGGGTEAFFGQGTRLTVV.

This clonotype was recorded many times. This chain connects TRBV10-2 to TRBJ2-3, with a tentative D call TRBD2 (6 bases). CDR1 is WSHSY, CDR2 SAAADI, per germline. The CDR3 totals 16 residues. The V end was cut by 4 bases, the J end by 6 bases, with 20 bases between. CDR3 loop: CASSGGPGLIQDTQYF. The DNA of the CDR3 is TGCGCCAGCAGTGGGGGCCCGGGACTTATCCAGGATACGCAGTATTTT.

This clonotype was observed a handful of times. The genes are TRBV3-1 and TRBJ2-1; D perhaps matches TRBD1 (5 bases). The CDR3 has 14 amino acids. Trimming pared 0 bases from V and 4 bases from J, leaving 7 bases between. CDR1 LGHDT and CDR2 YNNKEL come from the germline V gene (reference sequence). The CDR3 sequence is CASSQEDTYNEQFF. For the CDR3, the DNA is TGTGCCAGCAGCCAAGAGGACACTTACAATGAGCAGTTCTTC.

This clonotype was seen more than once but under ten times. The rearrangement links TRBV4-3 to TRBJ2-7; 7 nucleotides line up with TRBD2. Germline V gene lookup returns CDR1 LGHNA and CDR2 YSLEER. The CDR3 is 13 residues long. V trimming: 3 bases; J trimming: 5 bases; junction bases outside the gene matches: 4. Here the CDR3 reads CASSHRLADEQYF. In DNA form, the CDR3 reads TGCGCCAGCAGCCATCGACTAGCAGACGAGCAGTACTTC.

This clonotype was counted between two and nine times. The chain links TRBV6-1 to TRBJ1-3; a possible D gene is TRBD1 (6 bases). The V gene's germline CDR1 is MNHNS and CDR2 SASEGT. The CDR3 sequence is 18 residues long. Trimming removed 1 base at V and 0 bases at J, with 16 bases between. CDR3 nucleotides: TGTGCCAGCAGTGAAGATTGGGACACTATTCTCTCTGGAAACACCATATATTTT. It yields the protein CASSEDWDTILSGNTIYF.

This clonotype occurred many times. The V gene is TRBV9, the J gene TRBJ2-3, with TRBD1 matching over 8 bases. The CDR3 totals 15 residues. Germline CDR1 reads SGDLS; CDR2 reads YYNGEE. With 4 bases clipped from V and 5 bases from J, the junction kept 9 bases outside the gene matches. The CDR3 sequence: CASSPWTGSIDTQYF. The CDR3 nucleotides read TGTGCCAGCAGCCCCTGGACAGGGTCTATAGATACGCAGTATTTT.

This clonotype was counted ten times or more. The chain has TRBV6-5 and TRBJ2-1; 14 nucleotides align to TRBD2. V lost 2 bases, J lost 7 bases, and 1 base stayed unmatched. Germline assignment: CDR1 MNHEY and CDR2 SVGAGI. This CDR3 comprises 15 residues. The CDR3 DNA is TGTGCCAGCAGTTACGGGACTAGCGGGAGTAATGAGCAGTTCTTC. Translating it yields CASSYGTSGSNEQFF.

This clonotype was detected ten times or more. This sequence joins TRBV7-2 and TRBJ1-1; D unclear. The CDR3 sequence is 14 residues long. Trimming pared 3 bases from V and 6 bases from J, leaving 14 bases between. The germline CDR1 and CDR2 sequences are SGHTA and FQGNSA. The CDR3 spells CASSFGGARSEAFF. Written as DNA, the CDR3 is TGTGCCAGCAGCTTTGGCGGTGCGAGGTCTGAAGCTTTCTTT.

This clonotype was seen ten or more times. The chain combines TRBV12-3 or TRBV12-4 with TRBJ2-2; the D gene is possibly TRBD1 (5 bases). The CDR3 runs to 13 residues. V lost 5 bases to trimming and J lost 8 bases, with 12 bases between them. DNA of the CDR3: TGTGCCAGCAGTATCTTCCGGACAGGGGAGCTGTTTTTT. Its translation: CASSIFRTGELFF.